Following are 19 T cell receptor beta chains from one sample sequenced in a study of human T cells and chemical hapten exposure. Using its own MiXCR run on the RACE reads, TCRdb lists one record per CDR3 protein. The data contain about 120,000 distinct CDR3 sequences, roughly 13% of them singletons. The sample's time point: pre-sensitization, week 0. Treatment denoted: therapeutic diphenylcyclopropenone sensitization with weekly scalp DPC. The sample here was whole blood, taken in connection with sensitization to the hapten diphenylcyclopropenone (DPC). These receptors were taken from a woman under 30 with alopecia areata. Some clones in this sample may be carry-over from other donors' samples.

This clonotype has at least ten counts. The gene calls are TRBV2 and TRBJ2-7; D possibly corresponds to TRBD1 (5 bases). Germline CDR1 SNHLY, CDR2 FYNNEI. The CDR3 consists of 12 residues. Trimming stripped 2 bases from V and 6 bases from J, with 8 bases between. The CDR3 nucleotides read TGTGCCAGCAGTGAATGGGGCTCCGAGCAGTACTTC. Amino acid sequence: CASSEWGSEQYF.

This clonotype was seen many times. The V call is TRBV7-2, the J call TRBJ2-5; possibly TRBD2 for D (6 bases). The germline CDR1 and CDR2 sequences are SGHTA and FQGNSA. The CDR3 sequence is 14 residues long. V lost 3 bases and J 2 bases, leaving 10 bases between the germline ends. The CDR3 here is CASSLTRLQETQYF. In DNA form, the CDR3 reads TGTGCCAGCAGCTTGACTAGACTACAAGAGACCCAGTACTTC.

CDR3 bases: TGTGCCAGCAGCTTAGTGCCAGGGCAAACCGGGGAGCTGTTTTTT. Translating it yields CASSLVPGQTGELFF. J is TRBJ2-2 and V is TRBV7-3; perhaps TRBD1 as D (5 bases). The germline V and J ends were trimmed by 2 bases and 5 bases, with 12 bases remaining between them. This CDR3 contains 15 residues. CDR1 SGHTA and CDR2 FQGTGA come from the germline V gene.

The rearrangement links TRBV6-6 to TRBJ2-4; D is possibly TRBD2 (5 bases). Germline values: CDR1 MNHNY, CDR2 SVGAGI (reference sequence). Trimming pared 2 bases from V and 0 bases from J, leaving 20 bases between. CDR3 size: 19 residues. The CDR3 here is CASSYRGWTGLLAKNIQYF. CDR3 nucleotides: TGTGCCAGCAGTTACAGAGGGTGGACCGGGCTTCTAGCCAAAAACATTCAGTACTTC.

The table lists this clonotype with a few counts. The chain recombines TRBV28 with TRBJ1-5; D possibly corresponds to TRBD1 (6 bases). Trimming cost V 8 bases and J 2 bases, with 13 bases left between them. The CDR3 runs to 14 residues. Germline V CDR1 and CDR2: MDHEN, SYDVKM. CDR3 in amino acids: CASHNAGGNQPQHF. The DNA for the CDR3 is TGTGCCAGCCACAACGCAGGGGGCAATCAGCCCCAGCATTTT.

The gene calls are TRBV6-4 and TRBJ1-1, with 7 bases that match TRBD1. V lost 0 bases and J lost 5; bases outside the gene matches: 3. This CDR3 contains 14 residues. The germline V gene has CDR1 MRHNA and CDR2 SNTAGT. The DNA for the CDR3 is TGTGCCAGCAGTGACTCTAGCAGGGGGACTGAAGCTTTCTTT. This gives the protein CASSDSSRGTEAFF.

This clonotype was counted between two and nine times. The chain has TRBV29-1 and TRBJ1-2, with 8 positions matching TRBD1. The CDR3 covers 12 residues. Per germline, CDR1 SQVTM and CDR2 ANQGSEA. The junction had 6 bases not matched to a gene; V was cut back by 5 bases and J by 7 bases. DNA of the CDR3: TGCAGCGTTCCGGACAGGGCGGTTGGCTACACCTTC. Amino acid sequence: CSVPDRAVGYTF.

The chain is built from TRBV4-3 and TRBJ1-5; D perhaps matches TRBD1 (5 bases). This CDR3 has 20 amino acids. V was trimmed by 0 bases and J by 3 bases, leaving 24 bases between them. Germline V gene sequence: CDR1 LGHNA, CDR2 YSLEER. In DNA, the CDR3 is TGCGCCAGCAGCCAAGAAGTAGGGAGGGGATCGGATGTATTCAATCAGCCCCAGCATTTT. It is translated as CASSQEVGRGSDVFNQPQHF.

The chain couples TRBV25-1 to TRBJ2-7, with D uncertain. The V gene lost 6 bases and the J gene lost 10 bases, with 16 bases spanning the gap. CDR1 is MGHDK and CDR2 is SYGVNS in the germline V gene. The CDR3 loop spans 12 amino acids. As DNA, the CDR3 is TGTGCCAGCAGCGTAAGTGTAGGTTCCCAGTACTTC. This codes for CASSVSVGSQYF.

This clonotype was counted a few times. V is TRBV28 and J is TRBJ2-2; 9 nucleotides align to TRBD1. This CDR3 has 13 residues. The trim removed 8 bases at V and 4 bases at J, leaving 2 bases unmatched. Germline assignment: CDR1 MDHEN and CDR2 SYDVKM. CDR3 sequence: CASDRGVTGELFF. The CDR3 region has the DNA TGTGCCAGCGACAGGGGGGTCACCGGGGAGCTGTTTTTT.

The rearrangement uses TRBV19 and TRBJ2-5, with D uncertain. Germline assignment: CDR1 LNHDA and CDR2 SQIVND (reference sequence). The ends were cut back, 4 bases at V and 4 bases at J, with 4 bases in the middle. The CDR3 extends over 11 amino acids. CDR3 nucleotide sequence: TGTGCCAGTAGTAATCGAGAGACCCAGTACTTC. It encodes CASSNRETQYF.

The CDR3 here is CAWSVRKLVTGVHQTQYF. The CDR3 bases are TGTGCCTGGAGTGTGAGGAAGTTGGTTACAGGGGTTCACCAGACCCAGTACTTC. V is TRBV30 and J is TRBJ2-5; 7 bases are shared with TRBD1. Per germline, CDR1 GTSNPN and CDR2 SVGIG (reference sequence). CDR3 length: 18 residues. Unmatched junction bases numbered 19, after V lost 0 bases and J lost 6 bases.

There are a few counts of this clonotype. The chain carries TRBV20-1 and TRBJ1-6; unclear D gene. The CDR3 spans 14 residues. Between the trimmed V and J ends, which lost 1 base and 6 bases, there was a span of 10 bases. CDR1 and CDR2 from the germline V gene are DFQATT and SNEGSKA (reference sequence). CDR3 DNA: TGCAGTGCTAGAGGTGCTCAACTTAATTCACCCCTCCACTTT. It encodes CSARGAQLNSPLHF.

The chain couples TRBV6-5 to TRBJ2-7; tentatively, D is TRBD2 (6 bases). The germline CDR1 and CDR2 sequences are MNHEY and SVGAGI. Trimming took off 6 bases at V and 0 bases at J, with 12 bases between the two ends. The length of the CDR3 is 14 residues. The CDR3 here is CASSSPGDSYEQYF. In nucleotides, the CDR3 is TGTGCCAGCAGCTCCCCGGGGGACTCCTACGAGCAGTACTTC.

This clonotype was picked up many times. The rearrangement links TRBV6-2 or TRBV6-3 to TRBJ2-2, with D unclear. CDR1 and CDR2 (germline): MNHEY, SVGEGT. The CDR3 runs 14 residues. Trimming cost V 7 bases and J 1 base, with 10 bases left between them. CDR3 DNA sequence: TGTGCCAGCAAATCCCAAATGAACACCGGGGAGCTGTTTTTT. This encodes CASKSQMNTGELFF.

The sample holds a few counts of this clonotype. The chain carries TRBV27 and TRBJ2-6; 9 nucleotides match TRBD1. Germline-derived CDR1 and CDR2 are MNHEY and SMNVEV (reference sequence). There are 18 residues in the CDR3. The V and J ends lost 5 bases and 3 bases, in that order; junction bases with no gene match: 11. CDR3 coding DNA: TGTGCCAGCAGTCCCAACAGGGGGCGGTTGGTTGGGGCCAACGTCCTGACTTTC. It is translated as CASSPNRGRLVGANVLTF.

In this sample, this clonotype turned up a few times. This CDR3 is CSAETGQNIQYF. CDR3 DNA: TGCAGCGCCGAAACGGGGCAAAACATTCAGTACTTC. The V and J genes are TRBV29-1 and TRBJ2-4; D is tentatively TRBD1 or TRBD2 (5 bases each). V shed 7 bases and J shed 5 bases, with 12 bases lying between them. Germline CDR1 reads SQVTM; CDR2 reads ANQGSEA. The CDR3 loop spans 12 amino acids.

This sequence joins TRBV5-1 and TRBJ2-4; 8 nucleotides line up with TRBD1. The CDR3 runs to 16 residues. V shed 1 base and J 5 bases; nucleotides not matched to a gene: 8. Germline V gene sequence: CDR1 SGHRS, CDR2 YFSETQ. The CDR3 bases are TGCGCCAGCAGCTTGACCTCCGGGACAGGCCAAAACATTCAGTACTTC. This encodes CASSLTSGTGQNIQYF.

This clonotype was observed many times. This rearrangement joins TRBV6-2 or TRBV6-3 to TRBJ1-1; 8 bases map to TRBD1. Losses at the gene ends were 6 bases for V and 0 bases for J; bases not matched to a gene: 3. The germline V gene has CDR1 MNHEY and CDR2 SVGEGT. The CDR3 has 14 amino acids. The chain's CDR3 is CASSLDRVNTEAFF. The CDR3 coding sequence is TGTGCCAGCAGCTTGGACAGGGTGAACACTGAAGCTTTCTTT.